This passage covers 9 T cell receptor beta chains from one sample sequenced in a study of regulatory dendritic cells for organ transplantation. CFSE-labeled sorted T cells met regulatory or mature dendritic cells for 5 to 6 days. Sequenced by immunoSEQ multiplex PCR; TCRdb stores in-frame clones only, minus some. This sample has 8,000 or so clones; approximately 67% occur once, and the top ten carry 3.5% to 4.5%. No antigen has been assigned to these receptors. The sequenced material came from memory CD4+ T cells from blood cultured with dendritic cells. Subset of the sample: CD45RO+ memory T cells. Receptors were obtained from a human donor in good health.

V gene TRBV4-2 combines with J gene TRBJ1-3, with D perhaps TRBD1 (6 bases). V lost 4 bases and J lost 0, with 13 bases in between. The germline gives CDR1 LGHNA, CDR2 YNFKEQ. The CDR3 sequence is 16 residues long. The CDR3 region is CASSPRQDVSGNTIYF. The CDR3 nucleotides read TGTGCCAGCAGCCCTCGACAGGACGTCTCTGGAAACACCATATATTTT.

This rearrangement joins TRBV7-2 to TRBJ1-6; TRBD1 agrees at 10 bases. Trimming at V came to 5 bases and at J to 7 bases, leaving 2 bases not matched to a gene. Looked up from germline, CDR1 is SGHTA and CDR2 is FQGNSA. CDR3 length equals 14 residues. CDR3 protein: CASSGQGGNSPLHF. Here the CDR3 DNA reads TGTGCCAGCAGCGGACAGGGGGGGAATTCACCCCTCCACTTT.

This CDR3 reads CASRSQGVEQFF. The CDR3 DNA reads as TGTGCCAGCAGATCACAGGGGGTCGAGCAGTTCTTC. J is TRBJ2-1 and V is TRBV2, with 8 bases matching TRBD1. Trimming took 6 bases from V and 10 from J; bases not matched to a gene: 5. The CDR3 length is 12 residues. The germline V gene has CDR1 SNHLY and CDR2 FYNNEI.

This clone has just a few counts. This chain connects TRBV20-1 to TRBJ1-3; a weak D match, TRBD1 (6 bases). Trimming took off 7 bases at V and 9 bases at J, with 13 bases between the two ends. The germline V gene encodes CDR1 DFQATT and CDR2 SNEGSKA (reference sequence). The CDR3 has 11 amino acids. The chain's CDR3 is CSVRGGATIYF. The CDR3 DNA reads TGCAGTGTTAGGGGGGGGGCCACCATATATTTT.

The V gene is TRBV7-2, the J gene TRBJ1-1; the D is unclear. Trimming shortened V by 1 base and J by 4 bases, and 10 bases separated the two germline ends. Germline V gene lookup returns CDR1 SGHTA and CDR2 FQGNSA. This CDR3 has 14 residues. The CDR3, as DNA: TGTGCCAGCAGCTTAGATAGAAGAACCACTGAAGCTTTCTTT. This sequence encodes CASSLDRRTTEAFF.

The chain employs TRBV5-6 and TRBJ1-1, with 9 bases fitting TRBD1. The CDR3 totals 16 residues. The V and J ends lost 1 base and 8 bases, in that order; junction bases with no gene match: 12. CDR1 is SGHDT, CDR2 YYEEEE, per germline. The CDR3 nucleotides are TGTGCCAGCAGCTTGTGGTGGGGACAGGGAGCTTTAGAAGCTTTCTTT. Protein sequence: CASSLWWGQGALEAFF.

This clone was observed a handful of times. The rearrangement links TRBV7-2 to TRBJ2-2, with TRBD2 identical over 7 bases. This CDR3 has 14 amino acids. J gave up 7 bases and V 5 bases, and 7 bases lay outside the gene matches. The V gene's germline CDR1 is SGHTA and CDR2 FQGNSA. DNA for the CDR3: TGTGCCAGCAGCAGTTACCGGGGGGTCGGGGAGCTGTTTTTT. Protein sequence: CASSSYRGVGELFF.

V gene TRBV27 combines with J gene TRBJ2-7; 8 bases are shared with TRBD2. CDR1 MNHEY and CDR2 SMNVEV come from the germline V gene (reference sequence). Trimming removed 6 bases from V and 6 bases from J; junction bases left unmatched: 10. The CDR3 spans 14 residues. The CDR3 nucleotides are TGTGCCAGCAGCGGGGGGGGACTCCGGAGCGAGCAGTACTTC. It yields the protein CASSGGGLRSEQYF.

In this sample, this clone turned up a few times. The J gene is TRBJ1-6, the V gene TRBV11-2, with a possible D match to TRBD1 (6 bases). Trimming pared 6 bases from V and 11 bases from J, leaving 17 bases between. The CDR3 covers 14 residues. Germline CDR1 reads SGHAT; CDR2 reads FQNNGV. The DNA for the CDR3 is TGTGCCAGCAGATCACAGGGTACGGCGGCACCCCTCCACTTT. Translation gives CASRSQGTAAPLHF. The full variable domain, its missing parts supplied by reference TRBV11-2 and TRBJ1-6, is EAGVAQSPRYKIIEKRQSVAFWCNPISGHATLYWYQQILGQGPKLLIQFQNNGVVDDSQLPKDRFSAERLKGVDSTLKIQPAKLEDSAVYLCASRSQGTAAPLHFGNGTRLTVT.